The TCR beta chain under discussion was sequenced for a study of blood T cell repertoires in COVID-19. About the research overall: T cells, B-cell-depleted T cells, or PBMCs provided the cDNA or gDNA that served as material.

TCRdb's copy holds only in-frame clones and misses some; the assay was immunoSEQ multiplex PCR. There are approximately 110,000 clones in the sample; 60% to 80% occur only once, and 6% lies in the top ten. This clone was seen only a few times. V was pared by 6 bases and J by 2 bases, with 31 bases between. Germline CDR1 is SNHLY and CDR2 is FYNNEI. The CDR3 loop spans 20 amino acids. The sequence came from a man older than 75 with COVID-19, enrolled during active disease. The sequencing sample was made of peripheral blood. V usage is TRBV2 and J usage is TRBJ2-5; perhaps TRBD2 as D (6 bases). The CDR3 DNA follows: TGTGCCAGCAGCCTCCTCCCAAAGGGCGCATTTCGCGGGAAGCAAGAGACCCAGTACTTC. Amino acids: CASSLLPKGAFRGKQETQYF.